A selection of T cell receptor beta chains follows, all from one sample in a study of identical twins. TCRdb passed the 5' RACE reads through MiXCR, listing each CDR3 protein once. The sample holds about 340,000 distinct CDR3 sequences, 9% to 10% seen once. The sequenced sample consisted of naive T cells sorted from blood. All receptors come from a woman aged 45-65 years in good health. CDR3s include the opening cysteine and the closing phenylalanine or tryptophan. The D gene is left open where the match is weak. Clone size is shown for a subset of rows, as once, few, many or a class of expanded clone.

v_call	j_call	d_call	clone_size	cdr3_nt	cdr3_aa
TRBV7-2	TRBJ2-3	NA	NA	TGTGCCAGCAGCACAAGGGACCAACTTCGCACAGATACGCAGTATTTT	CASSTRDQLRTDTQYF
TRBV5-1	TRBJ2-7	NA	NA	TGCGCCAGCAGCTTGATAAGCTGGACACAGGATCCTACGTTGCAGTACTTC	CASSLISWTQDPTLQYF
TRBV12-3/TRBV12-4	TRBJ2-7	TRBD2	many	TGTGCCAGCACCCCCGGGACTAGCGGGAGGCCGTCTACCTACGAGCAGTACTTC	CASTPGTSGRPSTYEQYF
TRBV29-1	TRBJ2-7	TRBD2	NA	TGCAGCGTACTAGCGGGAGCATACGAGCAGTACTTC	CSVLAGAYEQYF
TRBV7-9	TRBJ2-1	NA	NA	TGTGCCACTCATCCAGCGGCCTACAATGAGCAGTTCTTC	CATHPAAYNEQFF
TRBV20-1	TRBJ2-3	NA	few	TGCAGTGCTAATTTCTTTCCAGATACGCAGTATTTT	CSANFFPDTQYF
TRBV5-1	TRBJ2-2	NA	many	TGCGCCAGCAGCTTGGCCCCAGGGGCCAACACCGGGGAGCTGTTTTTT	CASSLAPGANTGELFF
TRBV20-1	TRBJ1-1	TRBD1	NA	TGCAGTGCTAATTATCCGGGACAGGGGAACACTGAAGCTTTCTTT	CSANYPGQGNTEAFF
TRBV10-2	TRBJ2-3	NA	many	TGCGCCAGCAGCCCTTTCACAGATACGCAGTATTTT	CASSPFTDTQYF
TRBV3-1	TRBJ2-7	NA	NA	TGTGCCAGCAGCGAAAGTCAACTACGGGGATACGAGCAGTACTTC	CASSESQLRGYEQYF
TRBV5-1	TRBJ1-6	NA	NA	TGCGCCACACGCACCGGGGGTATCTATAATTCACCCCTCCACTTT	CATRTGGIYNSPLHF
TRBV5-1	TRBJ1-5	NA	NA	TGCGCCAGCAGCTTGGAGCCGAATCGGCAGCCCCAGCATTTT	CASSLEPNRQPQHF
TRBV2	TRBJ2-1	TRBD2	few	TGTGCCAGCAGTGAAAGGGCGGGAGGGCCCGAGTTCTTC	CASSERAGGPEFF
TRBV20-1	TRBJ2-1	TRBD2	few	TGCAGTGCTTCACACAAGACTAGCCCTAGGGACAATGAGCAGTTCTTC	CSASHKTSPRDNEQFF
TRBV5-1	TRBJ2-2	TRBD2	NA	TGCGCCAGCAGCTCACTAGCGGGATCCTCCACCGGGGAGCTGTTTTTT	CASSSLAGSSTGELFF
TRBV21-1	TRBJ2-6	NA	NA	TGTGCCAGCAGCACAGTAAGGGTTAATGGTGGGGCCAACGTCCTGACTTTC	CASSTVRVNGGANVLTF
TRBV4-1	TRBJ2-3	NA	many	TGCGCCAGCAGCCAAGAGCGCACAGATACGCAGTATTTT	CASSQERTDTQYF
TRBV5-1	TRBJ2-1	TRBD2	many	TGCGCCAGCAGGCGAACAGCGGGGAACAATGAGCAGTTCTTC	CASRRTAGNNEQFF
TRBV12-3/TRBV12-4	TRBJ2-1	NA	NA	TGTGCCAGCAGTTTCGAACTCTACAATGAGCAGTTCTTC	CASSFELYNEQFF
TRBV12-3/TRBV12-4	TRBJ2-3	TRBD1	many	TGTGCCAGCAGTTTAGAGCAGGGGGCGAGGACAGATACGCAGTATTTT	CASSLEQGARTDTQYF
TRBV11-2	TRBJ2-3	NA	many	TGTGCCAGCAGCTTAGCGTTGGGCACAGATACGCAGTATTTT	CASSLALGTDTQYF
TRBV12-3/TRBV12-4	TRBJ2-7	NA	NA	TGTGCCAGCAGTATCAATTCCTACGAGCAGTACTTC	CASSINSYEQYF
TRBV27	TRBJ1-1	NA	NA	TGTGCCAGCAGTATCGGGTCAACTTTGAACACTGAAGCTTTCTTT	CASSIGSTLNTEAFF
TRBV7-2	TRBJ2-1	NA	NA	TGTGCCAGCAGCTTGGCAGCAGGCCTTGTCTACAATGACCAGTTCTTC	CASSLAAGLVYNDQFF
TRBV12-5	TRBJ1-1	TRBD1	many	TGTGCTAGTGGAATCGGACAGGGGAACACTGAAGCTTTCTTT	CASGIGQGNTEAFF
TRBV27	TRBJ2-3	TRBD2	few	TGTGCCAGCAGTTTATATCCGGGAGGAACAGATACGCAGTATTTT	CASSLYPGGTDTQYF
TRBV20-1	TRBJ2-1	NA	few	TGCAGTGCTCCGGATTTATACAATGAGCAGTTCTTC	CSAPDLYNEQFF
TRBV6-5	TRBJ2-3	TRBD1	NA	TGTGCCAGCAGCGTTGGGACAGGGAGCACAGATACGCAGTATTTT	CASSVGTGSTDTQYF
TRBV7-9	TRBJ2-1	TRBD2	many	TGTGCCAGCAGCTTTCGGGACATTAGCGGGATGGCCTACAATGAGCAGTTCTTC	CASSFRDISGMAYNEQFF
TRBV3-1	TRBJ2-2	NA	NA	TGTGCCAGCAGCCGAGCCAGGAGAACCACCGGGGAGCTGTTTTTT	CASSRARRTTGELFF
TRBV7-9	TRBJ2-1	NA	few	TGTGCCAGCAGCTCAAGATTCACGCAGTTCTTC	CASSSRFTQFF
TRBV2	TRBJ2-5	NA	few	TGTGCCAGCAGTCCTCCGGGGGTGGAGACCCAGTACTTC	CASSPPGVETQYF